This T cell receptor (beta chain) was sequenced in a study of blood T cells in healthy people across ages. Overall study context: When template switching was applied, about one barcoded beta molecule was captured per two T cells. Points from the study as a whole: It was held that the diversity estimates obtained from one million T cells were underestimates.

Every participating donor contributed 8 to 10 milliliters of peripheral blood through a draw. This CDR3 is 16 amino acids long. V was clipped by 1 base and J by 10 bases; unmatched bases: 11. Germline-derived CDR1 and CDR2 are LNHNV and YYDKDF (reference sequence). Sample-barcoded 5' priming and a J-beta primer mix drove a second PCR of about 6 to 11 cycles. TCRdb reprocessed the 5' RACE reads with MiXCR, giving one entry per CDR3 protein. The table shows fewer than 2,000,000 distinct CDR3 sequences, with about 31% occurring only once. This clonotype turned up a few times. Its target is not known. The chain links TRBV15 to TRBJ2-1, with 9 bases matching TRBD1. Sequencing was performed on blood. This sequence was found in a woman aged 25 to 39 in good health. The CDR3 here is CATSRAPGTGTLEQFF. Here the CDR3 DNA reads TGTGCCACCAGCAGAGCCCCCGGGACAGGGACATTGGAGCAGTTCTTC.